The next 22 T cell receptor beta chains were all read from a single sample in a study of blood T cells in healthy people across ages. With a J-beta primer mix and a sample-barcoded 5' primer, a second PCR ran roughly 6 to 11 cycles. TCRdb analysed the 5' RACE reads with MiXCR anew, one entry per CDR3 protein. The sample carries 1.8 million or so distinct CDR3 sequences, approximately 39% recorded once. The sample comprised blood. All receptors derive from a human donor in good health.

This clonotype was counted a few times. The chain has TRBV4-2 and TRBJ2-5, with a weak D call TRBD2 (5 bases). The CDR3 is 16 amino acids. The V gene lost 1 base and the J gene lost 0 bases, with 12 bases spanning the gap. Germline V CDR1 and CDR2: LGHNA, YNFKEQ. CDR3 coding DNA: TGTGCCAGCAGCCAAGCTTTGTCCGGGGACCAAGAGACCCAGTACTTC. This gives the protein CASSQALSGDQETQYF.

The rearrangement uses TRBV20-1 and TRBJ2-5; weak D call: TRBD2 (6 bases). From germline, CDR1 is DFQATT and CDR2 SNEGSKA (reference sequence). The CDR3 contains 13 residues. The CDR3 region is CSRHRGLSETQYF. The CDR3 DNA reads as TGCAGCCGCCATCGGGGGTTGTCGGAGACCCAGTACTTC.

Only a few counts were recorded for this clonotype. The chain combines TRBV9 with TRBJ2-3; 8 bases fit TRBD2. V trimming: 2 bases; J trimming: 2 bases; junction bases outside the gene matches: 4. The germline V gene encodes CDR1 SGDLS and CDR2 YYNGEE. The CDR3 has 15 amino acids. Here the CDR3 DNA reads TGTGCCAGCAGCGTCTCAGCGGGAGTCACAGATACGCAGTATTTT. This gives the protein CASSVSAGVTDTQYF.

The chain is built from TRBV7-9 and TRBJ1-5; a weak D match, TRBD1 (6 bases). Per germline, CDR1 SEHNR and CDR2 FQNEAQ (reference sequence). The length of the CDR3 is 16 residues. The germline V and J ends were trimmed by 3 bases and 5 bases, with 17 bases remaining between them. CDR3 DNA: TGTGCCAGCAGCTTTGAGGGGGGGGCCGGTTATCAGCCCCAGCATTTT. It translates to CASSFEGGAGYQPQHF.

Only a few counts were recorded for this clonotype. The J gene is TRBJ2-7, the V gene TRBV10-2; D may be TRBD2 (6 bases). The germline gives CDR1 WSHSY, CDR2 SAAADI. The CDR3 sequence is 14 residues long. Trimming removed 2 bases at V and 2 bases at J, with 10 bases between. CDR3 in DNA: TGCGCCAGCAGTGAGGGAGGGGACGCCTACGAGCAGTACTTC. Its protein product is CASSEGGDAYEQYF.

About this clonotype itself: A read error may be the cause here, since a much bigger clone is one base away. The rearrangement joins TRBV10-3 to TRBJ1-2, with 7 bases lining up with TRBD1. Germline lookup yields CDR1 ENHRY and CDR2 SYGVKD. The CDR3 has 13 amino acids. The DNA for the CDR3 is TGTACCATCAGGACCGGGACAGACTATGGCTACACCTTC. Translation: CTIRTGTDYGYTF.

The sample holds a few counts of this clonotype. V usage is TRBV5-4 and J usage is TRBJ2-3; 8 nucleotides agree with TRBD2. Germline CDR1 SGHNT, CDR2 YYREEE (reference sequence). V lost 3 bases and J lost 6; bases outside the gene matches: 9. The CDR3 extends over 15 amino acids. The CDR3 coding sequence is TGTGCCAGCAGCTCCCCGGGGGGGGCGGGGGATACGCAGTATTTT. Protein sequence: CASSSPGGAGDTQYF.

The chain employs TRBV7-2 and TRBJ1-5; tentative D call: TRBD1 (5 bases). CDR1 SGHTA and CDR2 FQGNSA come from the germline V gene. This CDR3 is 15 amino acids long. The ends were cut back, 1 base at V and 6 bases at J, with 13 bases in the middle. This chain's CDR3 is CASSLVWGESQPQHF. The CDR3 coding sequence is TGTGCCAGCAGCTTAGTCTGGGGGGAAAGTCAGCCCCAGCATTTT.

J is TRBJ1-5 and V is TRBV4-1; the D gene is possibly TRBD1 (5 bases). The germline CDR1 and CDR2 sequences are MGHRA and YSYEKL. Between the trimmed V and J ends, which lost 1 base and 5 bases, there was a span of 12 bases. There are 15 residues in the CDR3. The CDR3 sequence: CASSQVLRGDQPQHF. CDR3 sequence (DNA): TGCGCCAGCAGCCAAGTACTCCGGGGGGATCAGCCCCAGCATTTT.

The chain has TRBV12-3 or TRBV12-4 and TRBJ2-7; maybe TRBD1 (6 bases). The CDR3 sequence is 15 residues long. Trimming pared 3 bases from V and 0 bases from J, leaving 12 bases between. The CDR3 DNA follows: TGTGCCAGCAGTTTTTCAGGGGCGAGCTCCTACGAGCAGTACTTC. Protein product: CASSFSGASSYEQYF.

The chain is built from TRBV2 and TRBJ2-1; D possibly corresponds to TRBD2 (6 bases). Germline loops: CDR1 SNHLY, CDR2 FYNNEI. CDR3 length equals 11 residues. V lost 9 bases and J 5 bases, leaving 8 bases between the germline ends. The CDR3 DNA follows: TGTGCCAGGGGAGGAGACAATGAGCAGTTCTTC. Its translation is CARGGDNEQFF.

The chain is built from TRBV3-1 and TRBJ2-5, with TRBD2 matching over 7 bases. With 5 bases clipped from V and 5 bases from J, the junction kept 5 bases outside the gene matches. CDR1 LGHDT and CDR2 YNNKEL come from the germline V gene (reference sequence). The CDR3 totals 13 residues. The CDR3 DNA reads TGTGCCAGCAGCGGGGGGGTCGTGGAGACCCAGTACTTC. This translates into CASSGGVVETQYF.

The chain has TRBV20-1 and TRBJ2-7; 8 bases are a match to TRBD2. Unmatched junction bases numbered 1, after V lost 0 bases and J lost 0 bases. The V gene's germline CDR1 is DFQATT and CDR2 SNEGSKA (reference sequence). CDR3 length equals 14 residues. The CDR3 reads CSARESGGSYEQYF. CDR3 bases: TGCAGTGCTAGAGAGAGCGGGGGCTCCTACGAGCAGTACTTC.

This clonotype has more than one count but fewer than ten. This chain links TRBV4-2 with TRBJ1-2, with a possible D match to TRBD1 (5 bases). The ends were cut back, 0 bases at V and 4 bases at J, with 12 bases in the middle. This CDR3 comprises 15 residues. CDR1 and CDR2 from the germline V gene are LGHNA and YNFKEQ. CDR3 residues: CASSQEGGDGYGYTF. The CDR3 coding sequence is TGTGCCAGCAGCCAAGAAGGAGGGGACGGCTATGGCTACACCTTC.

This clonotype was seen more than once but under ten times. The chain couples TRBV7-2 to TRBJ2-1; perhaps TRBD1 as D (5 bases). The CDR3 has 16 amino acids. V lost 5 bases to trimming and J lost 0 bases, with 14 bases between them. Germline CDR1 is SGHTA and CDR2 is FQGNSA. The CDR3 DNA follows: TGTGCCAGCAGCACCACAGGCCTCATCTCCTACAATGAGCAGTTCTTC. It is translated as CASSTTGLISYNEQFF.

The chain recombines TRBV5-1 with TRBJ2-7; 8 nucleotides line up with TRBD1. The J segment lost 6 bases and the V segment lost 5 bases, leaving 7 bases of the junction unmatched. The CDR3 length is 13 residues. Germline V gene data show CDR1 as SGHRS and CDR2 as YFSETQ. The CDR3 coding sequence is TGCGCCAGCAGGGACCAGGGGGCCAGCGAGCAGTACTTC. As protein: CASRDQGASEQYF. Full variable domain (remainder filled in from reference TRBV5-1 and TRBJ2-7): KAGVTQTPRYLIKTRGQQVTLSCSPISGHRSVSWYQQTPGQGLQFLFEYFSETQRNKGNFPGRFSGRQFSNSRSEMNVSTLELGDSALYLCASRDQGASEQYFGPGTRLTVT.

This clonotype was observed a handful of times. The J gene is TRBJ2-1, the V gene TRBV7-8, with 8 bases fitting TRBD2. With V trimmed by 5 bases and J by 2 bases, 11 bases remained unmatched. The CDR3 is 17 amino acids. Germline-derived CDR1 and CDR2 are SGHVS and FQNEAQ. The CDR3: CASSLRSGGGPYNEQFF. For the CDR3, the DNA is TGTGCCAGCAGCCTCCGAAGCGGGGGAGGACCCTACAATGAGCAGTTCTTC.

The V call is TRBV7-2, the J call TRBJ2-7; D unresolved. The V gene's germline CDR1 is SGHTA and CDR2 FQGNSA. Trimming stripped 5 bases from V and 4 bases from J, with 9 bases between. This CDR3 is 12 amino acids long. The CDR3 reads CASSPHRYEQYF. CDR3 nucleotides: TGTGCCAGCAGCCCGCATAGATACGAGCAGTACTTC.

The gene calls are TRBV20-1 and TRBJ2-5; 11 bases map to TRBD2. Germline CDR1 is DFQATT and CDR2 is SNEGSKA (reference sequence). Germline trimming cut 4 bases from V and 1 base from J; bases unmatched to any gene: 11. This CDR3 is 17 amino acids long. CDR3: CSATASSGLAVQETQYF. CDR3 in DNA: TGCAGTGCTACGGCCTCGTCGGGACTAGCGGTCCAAGAGACCCAGTACTTC.

This clonotype was seen a handful of times. The chain joins TRBV20-1 to TRBJ1-5; weak D call: TRBD1 (5 bases). This CDR3 is built from 16 residues. Germline assignment: CDR1 DFQATT and CDR2 SNEGSKA (reference sequence). Trimming cost V 1 base and J 4 bases, with 17 bases left between them. The CDR3 loop is CSARGRTKVENQPQHF. Here the CDR3 DNA reads TGCAGTGCTAGAGGACGGACAAAGGTGGAAAATCAGCCCCAGCATTTT.

The sample holds a few counts of this clonotype. V is TRBV4-1 and J is TRBJ2-6, with D possibly TRBD1 on 5 matching bases. Germline V gene data show CDR1 as MGHRA and CDR2 as YSYEKL. Trimming stripped 0 bases from V and 2 bases from J, with 14 bases between. The CDR3 extends over 18 amino acids. The chain's CDR3 is CASSQEATAPTGANVLTF. Written as DNA, the CDR3 is TGCGCCAGCAGCCAAGAGGCGACAGCCCCAACTGGGGCCAACGTCCTGACTTTC.

The chain employs TRBV5-6 and TRBJ1-2; D possibly corresponds to TRBD1 (5 bases). Germline CDR1 and CDR2: SGHDT and YYEEEE. The V end lost 2 bases, the J end lost 3 bases, and 14 bases lay between the germline ends. The CDR3 totals 15 residues. For the CDR3, the DNA is TGTGCCAGCAGCTTAGTGGGGGACTCCTACTATGGCTACACCTTC. Translating gives CASSLVGDSYYGYTF. The variable domain in full, completed from reference TRBV5-6 and TRBJ1-2, reads DAGVTQSPTHLIKTRGQQVTLRCSPKSGHDTVSWYQQALGQGPQFIFQYYEEEERQRGNFPDRFSGHQFPNYSSELNVNALLLGDSALYLCASSLVGDSYYGYTFGSGTRLTVV.